This entry lists 8 T cell receptor beta chains sequenced from one sample in a study. TCRdb re-derived calls from the 5' RACE reads in MiXCR, one entry per CDR3 protein. The sample holds roughly 23,000 distinct CDR3 sequences, more than 25% seen once. The sample was tumor-infiltrating naive CD4+ T cells sorted from the breast tumor. Regarding subset: naive CD4+ T cells, CD4+CD45RA+CD25-. These receptor sequences come from a female donor with breast cancer.

This chain links TRBV12-3 or TRBV12-4 with TRBJ2-2; D possibly corresponds to TRBD1 (5 bases). This CDR3 has 15 residues. V lost 3 bases and J lost 4, with 12 bases in between. The CDR3 here is CASSFQGSGTGELFF. The CDR3 region has the DNA TGTGCCAGCAGTTTTCAGGGTTCGGGCACCGGGGAGCTGTTTTTT.

As regards this clonotype: A much larger clone differs by one base, so this may be a read error. This rearrangement joins TRBV7-3 to TRBJ2-1; D gene ambiguous. CDR3 length equals 15 residues. Germline V CDR1 and CDR2: SGHTA, FQGTGA. Trimming took 1 base from V and 8 from J, leaving 15 bases between them. For the CDR3, the DNA is TGTGCCAGCAGCTTAATCCCCCGAACCCGGGATGAGCAGTTCTTC. Amino acid sequence: CASSLIPRTRDEQFF.

The sample holds many counts of this clonotype. The V gene is TRBV6-5, the J gene TRBJ1-5; 7 bases agree with TRBD1. CDR1 MNHEY and CDR2 SVGAGI come from the germline V gene. J was trimmed by 7 bases and V by 5 bases; bases with no gene match: 11. This CDR3 comprises 15 residues. CDR3 coding DNA: TGTGCCAGCAGTCCCCAACAGGGGACGGAGCAGCCCCAGCATTTT. Its protein product is CASSPQQGTEQPQHF.

This clonotype was seen only a few times. Since a much larger clone is just one base distant, this may be a read error. The chain employs TRBV7-9 and TRBJ2-1; possibly TRBD2 for D (6 bases). The CDR3 spans 14 residues. Germline CDR1 SEHNR, CDR2 FQNEAQ (reference sequence). V gave up 8 bases and J gave up 0 bases, with 11 bases separating them. The CDR3 nucleotides are TGTGCCAGCTCGGCGGGGAGCTCCTACAATGAGCAGTTCTTC. Protein: CASSAGSSYNEQFF.

The J gene is TRBJ1-6, the V gene TRBV6-5; D remains ambiguous. CDR1 and CDR2 (germline): MNHEY, SVGAGI. There are 12 residues in the CDR3. With 2 bases removed from V and 9 bases from J, the gap between germline ends came to 5 bases. Written as DNA, the CDR3 is TGTGCCAGCAGTTACGACCGTTCACCCCTCCACTTT. This codes for CASSYDRSPLHF.

This rearrangement joins TRBV6-1 to TRBJ1-2; 11 bases agree with TRBD1. This CDR3 spans 18 amino acids. Unmatched junction bases numbered 13, after V lost 3 bases and J lost 4 bases. The germline gives CDR1 MNHNS, CDR2 SASEGT. The CDR3 DNA reads as TGTGCCAGCAGTGACGGCTTGGGGGTTGGACAGGGGGCCTATGGCTACACCTTC. It yields the protein CASSDGLGVGQGAYGYTF.

Turning to this clonotype: The junction shows a germline mismatch at one end, possibly a read error. J is TRBJ1-6 and V is TRBV7-9; D uncertain. The CDR3 covers 13 residues. The germline gives CDR1 SEHNR, CDR2 FQNEAQ (reference sequence). The chain's CDR3 is CAGSRSYNPPLHF. The CDR3 bases are TGTGCGGGGTCGCGCTCCTATAATCCACCCCTCCACTTT.

In its sample, this clonotype was seen many times. V is TRBV30 and J is TRBJ1-1; no clear D. The V and J ends lost 0 bases and 2 bases respectively, with 7 bases between them. The V gene's germline CDR1 is GTSNPN and CDR2 SVGIG (reference sequence). This CDR3 region has 13 residues. The CDR3 nucleotides are TGTGCCTGGAGTGTTTCCATAAACACTGAAGCTTTCTTT. Its protein product is CAWSVSINTEAFF. Looking up the rest from reference TRBV30 and TRBJ1-1 gives the full variable domain: SQTIHQWPATLVQPVGSPLSLECTVEGTSNPNLYWYRQAAGRGLQLLFYSVGIGQISSEVPQNLSASRPQDRQFILSSKKLLLSDSGFYLCAWSVSINTEAFFGQGTRLTVV.